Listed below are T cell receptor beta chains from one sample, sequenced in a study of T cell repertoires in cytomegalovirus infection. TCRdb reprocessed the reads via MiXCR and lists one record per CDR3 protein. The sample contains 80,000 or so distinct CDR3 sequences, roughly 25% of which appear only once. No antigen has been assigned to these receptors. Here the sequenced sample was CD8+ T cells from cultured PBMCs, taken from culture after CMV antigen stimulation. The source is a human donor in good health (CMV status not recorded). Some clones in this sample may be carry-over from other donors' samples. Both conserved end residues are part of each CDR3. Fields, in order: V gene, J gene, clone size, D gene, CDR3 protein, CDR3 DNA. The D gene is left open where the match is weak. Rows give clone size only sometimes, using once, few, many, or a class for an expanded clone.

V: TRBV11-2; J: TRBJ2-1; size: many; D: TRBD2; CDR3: CASSLETSGYNEQFF; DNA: TGTGCCAGCAGCTTAGAAACTAGCGGCTACAATGAGCAGTTCTTC
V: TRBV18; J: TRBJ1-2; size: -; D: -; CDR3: CASSRQNYGYTF; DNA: TGTGCCAGCTCACGACAGAATTATGGCTACACCTTC
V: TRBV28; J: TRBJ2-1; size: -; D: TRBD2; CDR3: CASSHTSGARDEQFF; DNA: TGTGCCAGCAGTCACACTAGCGGGGCAAGGGATGAGCAGTTCTTC
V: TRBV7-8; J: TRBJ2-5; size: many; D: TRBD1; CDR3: CASSGDRGRLQETQYF; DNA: TGTGCCAGCAGCGGTGACAGGGGGCGACTCCAAGAGACCCAGTACTTC
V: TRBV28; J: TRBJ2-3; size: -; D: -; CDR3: CASSLWADTQYF; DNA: TGTGCCAGCAGTTTATGGGCAGATACGCAGTATTTT
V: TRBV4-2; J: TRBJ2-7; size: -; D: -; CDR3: CASSQDSGVYEQYF; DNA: TGTGCCAGCAGCCAAGATAGCGGTGTCTACGAGCAGTACTTC
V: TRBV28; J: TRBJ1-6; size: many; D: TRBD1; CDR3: CASRSDRGSSPLHF; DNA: TGTGCCAGCAGATCTGACAGGGGAAGTTCACCCCTCCACTTT
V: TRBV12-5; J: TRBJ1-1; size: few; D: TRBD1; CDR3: CASALDRVPEAFF; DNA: TGTGCTAGTGCCCTAGACAGGGTTCCTGAAGCTTTCTTT
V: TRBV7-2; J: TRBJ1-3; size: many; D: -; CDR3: CATYGGDPGNTIYF; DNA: TGTGCCACATATGGGGGTGATCCTGGAAACACCATATATTTT
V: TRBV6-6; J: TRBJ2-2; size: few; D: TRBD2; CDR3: CASSYSPQRGGLADTGELFF; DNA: TGTGCCAGCAGTTACTCGCCACAGCGGGGGGGCCTGGCGGACACCGGGGAGCTGTTTTTT
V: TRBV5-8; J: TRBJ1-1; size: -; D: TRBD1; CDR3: CASSLTGVQNTEAFF; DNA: TGTGCCAGCAGCTTGACAGGGGTTCAGAACACTGAAGCTTTCTTT
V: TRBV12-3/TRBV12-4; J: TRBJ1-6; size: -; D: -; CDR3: CASSLPRTESYNSPLHF; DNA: TGTGCCAGCAGTTTACCCCGGACCGAAAGCTATAATTCACCCCTCCACTTT
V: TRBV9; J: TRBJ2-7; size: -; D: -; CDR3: CASSSDGVGEQYF; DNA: TGTGCCAGCAGCTCCGATGGGGTGGGCGAGCAGTACTTC
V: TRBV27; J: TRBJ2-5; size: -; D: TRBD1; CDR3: CASRIGTGSQETQYF; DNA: TGTGCCAGCCGAATTGGGACAGGTAGCCAAGAGACCCAGTACTTC
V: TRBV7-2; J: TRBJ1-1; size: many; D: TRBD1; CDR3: CASSFGTGGETEAFF; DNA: TGTGCCAGCAGCTTCGGGACAGGGGGGGAGACTGAAGCTTTCTTT
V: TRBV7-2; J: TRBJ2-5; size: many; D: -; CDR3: CASSLGPAYQETQYF; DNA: TGTGCCAGCAGCTTAGGCCCAGCGTACCAAGAGACCCAGTACTTC